One sample yielded the 19 T cell receptor beta chains listed below, sequenced in a study of shared clonotypes between healthy human individuals. The table came from immunoSEQ multiplex PCR; TCRdb's copy has only in-frame clones and leaves some out. The sample carries hundreds of thousands of clones, about 96% recorded once. Sequencing was carried out using naive CD4+ T cells sorted from blood. The subset is: CD45RA+ positively selected. The receptor set was obtained from a woman aged 25 to 45 in good health.

This chain joins TRBV9 and TRBJ1-1, with no clear D. The CDR3 is 15 amino acids. CDR1 SGDLS and CDR2 YYNGEE come from the germline V gene. V lost 0 bases to trimming and J lost 0 bases, with 9 bases between them. The CDR3 nucleotides are TGTGCCAGCAGCGTAGAGGACCGGATGAACACTGAAGCTTTCTTT. It yields the protein CASSVEDRMNTEAFF.

Here the CDR3 reads CASSISHLAGSSYNEQFF. For the CDR3, the DNA is TGTGCCAGTAGTATCTCTCACCTAGCGGGAAGCTCCTACAATGAGCAGTTCTTC. V gene TRBV19 combines with J gene TRBJ2-1; 9 bases match TRBD2. Trimming removed 3 bases from V and 0 bases from J; junction bases left unmatched: 9. CDR1 is LNHDA and CDR2 is SQIVND in the germline V gene (reference sequence). The CDR3 extends over 18 amino acids.

The chain has TRBV9 and TRBJ2-3; D is unresolved. Between the trimmed V and J ends, which lost 0 bases and 2 bases, there was a span of 7 bases. The CDR3 has 14 residues. CDR1 is SGDLS, CDR2 YYNGEE, per germline. The CDR3 is CASSVVSDTDTQYF. The CDR3 DNA reads TGTGCCAGCAGCGTAGTCTCTGACACAGATACGCAGTATTTT.

The chain has TRBV6-6 and TRBJ2-7, with TRBD2 matching 12 bases. The germline V gene encodes CDR1 MNHNY and CDR2 SVGAGI (reference sequence). The CDR3 runs 14 residues. V lost 6 bases and J lost 7; bases outside the gene matches: 7. The CDR3 sequence: CASRTSGRTWEQYF. The CDR3 DNA is TGTGCCAGCAGGACTAGCGGGAGAACGTGGGAGCAGTACTTC.

The chain combines TRBV5-6 with TRBJ2-1, with D possibly being TRBD1 or TRBD2 (5 bases each). Trimming left V 0 bases short and J 6 bases short, with 22 bases between. Germline V gene sequence: CDR1 SGHDT, CDR2 YYEEEE. There are 18 residues in the CDR3. CDR3 sequence: CASSLVFRSGPDINEQFF. In DNA form, the CDR3 reads TGTGCCAGCAGCTTGGTTTTTCGTTCGGGACCCGACATCAATGAGCAGTTCTTC.

V gene TRBV6-1 combines with J gene TRBJ2-1; 8 bases align to TRBD1. V shed 7 bases, J shed 7 bases, and the junction held 6 bases outside the gene matches. Germline CDR1 and CDR2: MNHNS and SASEGT. This CDR3 spans 13 amino acids. This CDR3 reads CASTGGGLNEQFF. CDR3 in DNA: TGTGCCAGCACAGGGGGCGGTTTGAATGAGCAGTTCTTC.

V gene TRBV5-6 combines with J gene TRBJ2-7; a possible D gene is TRBD2 (6 bases). Germline V CDR1 and CDR2: SGHDT, YYEEEE. This CDR3 spans 16 amino acids. V lost 4 bases and J 2 bases, leaving 19 bases between the germline ends. CDR3 sequence: CASSRRGGTKTYEQYF. The CDR3 DNA reads TGTGCCAGCAGCCGTAGGGGCGGGACCAAGACCTACGAGCAGTACTTC.

The V gene is TRBV25-1, the J gene TRBJ2-7; possible D gene TRBD2, 5 bases. Germline CDR1 reads MGHDK; CDR2 reads SYGVNS. The CDR3 is 13 amino acids. The V end was cut by 6 bases, the J end by 2 bases, with 11 bases between. CDR3 residues: CASRWEPPYEQYF. Here the CDR3 DNA reads TGTGCCAGCAGATGGGAGCCCCCCTACGAGCAGTACTTC.

The chain joins TRBV9 to TRBJ2-5, with D perhaps TRBD2 (5 bases). Per germline, CDR1 SGDLS and CDR2 YYNGEE. The ends were cut back, 0 bases at V and 0 bases at J, with 9 bases in the middle. CDR3 length: 15 residues. CDR3 coding DNA: TGTGCCAGCAGCGTAGCTACGGGATACCAAGAGACCCAGTACTTC. It codes for CASSVATGYQETQYF.

This clone is a singleton in its sample. The chain joins TRBV6-5 to TRBJ1-1; tentatively, D is TRBD1 (5 bases). V lost 7 bases to trimming and J lost 4 bases, with 13 bases between them. Germline lookup yields CDR1 MNHEY and CDR2 SVGAGI. The CDR3 consists of 13 residues. CDR3 amino acids: CASTIDRGTEAFF. The CDR3 region has the DNA TGTGCCAGCACCATTGACAGAGGCACTGAAGCTTTCTTT.

The V and J genes are TRBV5-4 and TRBJ2-7; TRBD2 matches at 13 bases. Germline V lookup: CDR1 SGHNT, CDR2 YYREEE (reference sequence). The V segment lost 5 bases and the J segment 0 bases; nucleotides outside the gene matches: 5. The CDR3 runs to 16 residues. The CDR3 loop reads CASSLLAGGVSYEQYF. CDR3 sequence (DNA): TGTGCCAGCAGTTTACTAGCGGGAGGGGTCTCCTACGAGCAGTACTTC.

The chain links TRBV14 to TRBJ2-2; no clear D gene. Deletions cut 5 bases from V and 0 bases from J, with 7 bases between. The CDR3 consists of 14 residues. Germline CDR1 SGHDN, CDR2 FVKESK. The chain's CDR3 is CASSWQANTGELFF. The CDR3 region has the DNA TGTGCCAGCAGCTGGCAGGCGAACACCGGGGAGCTGTTTTTT.

A remark on this clone: This CDR3 is also generated by other DNA sequences in the sample. The chain employs TRBV28 and TRBJ2-7; D unresolved. Germline CDR1 reads MDHEN; CDR2 reads SYDVKM. This CDR3 has 12 residues. Trimming stripped 3 bases from V and 4 bases from J, with 7 bases between. CDR3 amino acids: CASSFGPYEQYF. As DNA, the CDR3 is TGTGCCAGCAGTTTCGGACCATACGAGCAGTACTTC.

This clone was seen once. The chain combines TRBV7-9 with TRBJ2-1, with TRBD2 as a possible D gene (6 bases). CDR1 SEHNR and CDR2 FQNEAQ come from the germline V gene (reference sequence). There are 16 residues in the CDR3. With 1 base removed from V and 0 bases from J, the gap between germline ends came to 10 bases. The CDR3 loop reads CASSLDQGGSYNEQFF. DNA for the CDR3: TGTGCCAGCAGCTTAGATCAGGGAGGCTCCTACAATGAGCAGTTCTTC.

This chain uses TRBV15 with TRBJ2-5; a possible D gene is TRBD2 (6 bases). The J call may be faulty, since TRBJ2-7 better matches the DNA end. Germline values: CDR1 LNHNV, CDR2 YYDKDF (reference sequence). This CDR3 is built from 13 residues. The CDR3 reads CATSRGLVYEQYF. DNA of the CDR3: TGTGCCACCAGCAGAGGACTAGTCTACGAGCAGTACTTC.

This rearrangement joins TRBV7-8 to TRBJ1-5, with no clear D. The CDR3 covers 16 residues. Germline values: CDR1 SGHVS, CDR2 FQNEAQ. Trimming removed 4 bases at V and 2 bases at J, with 15 bases between. The CDR3 sequence: CASSSLSEDGNQPQHF. The CDR3, as DNA: TGTGCCAGCAGCTCCCTATCCGAAGACGGCAATCAGCCCCAGCATTTT.

The gene calls are TRBV14 and TRBJ2-5, with D tentatively TRBD2 (6 bases). Trimming pared 3 bases from V and 5 bases from J, leaving 10 bases between. Germline V gene sequence: CDR1 SGHDN, CDR2 FVKESK. The length of the CDR3 is 13 residues. CDR3 DNA: TGTGCCAGCAGCCATAAGGGGAGGGAGACCCAGTACTTC. Translated: CASSHKGRETQYF.

This chain joins TRBV28 and TRBJ2-7; TRBD1 or TRBD2 may be the D gene (5 bases each). This CDR3 has 14 amino acids. Germline CDR1 is MDHEN and CDR2 is SYDVKM. V lost 2 bases and J lost 2, with 10 bases in between. CDR3 sequence reads: CASSLGGGPYEQYF. CDR3 coding DNA: TGTGCCAGCAGTTTAGGGGGTGGGCCCTACGAGCAGTACTTC.

The chain links TRBV28 to TRBJ1-1; D gene unclear. This CDR3 has 12 residues. CDR1 is MDHEN and CDR2 is SYDVKM in the germline V gene. V lost 6 bases and J lost 5, with 10 bases in between. The CDR3 loop reads CASSPGRTEAFF. The CDR3, as DNA: TGTGCCAGCAGCCCGGGTAGGACTGAAGCTTTCTTT.